Below, 26 T cell receptor beta chains from the same sample are listed, as sequenced in a study of cytomegalovirus exposure and HLA in healthy donors. The primer mix had 60 Vbeta and 13 Jbeta primers. Repertoires were generated with immunoSEQ multiplex PCR, while TCRdb's copy carries only in-frame clones and drops some. The table lists around 120,000 clones, 65% to 80% of them singletons. The sequencing input was PBMCs. Receptor source: a human donor in good health.

This clone was seen only once. V usage is TRBV19 and J usage is TRBJ1-2; D perhaps matches TRBD1 (5 bases). This CDR3 spans 12 amino acids. Trimming removed 7 bases at V and 6 bases at J, with 12 bases between. Germline V gives CDR1 LNHDA, CDR2 SQIVND (reference sequence). DNA of the CDR3: TGTGCCAGTAACAGACGGGGGGATGGCTACACCTTC. It translates to CASNRRGDGYTF.

The gene calls are TRBV6-6 and TRBJ1-5, with 7 bases matching TRBD1. Germline-derived CDR1 and CDR2 are MNHNY and SVGAGI (reference sequence). J lost 4 bases, V lost 7 bases, and 7 bases had no gene match. This CDR3 spans 14 amino acids. In DNA form, the CDR3 reads TGTGCCAGCAACCGGGGACAGCTAAATCAGCCCCAGCATTTT. It encodes CASNRGQLNQPQHF.

This clone was found once. The chain links TRBV6-6 to TRBJ1-5; D not certain. Trimming took 8 bases from V and 12 from J, leaving 11 bases between them. Germline values: CDR1 MNHNY, CDR2 SVGAGI (reference sequence). This CDR3 comprises 10 residues. This CDR3 is CASQGAVQHF. The CDR3 DNA follows: TGTGCCAGCCAAGGAGCGGTCCAGCATTTT.

The chain uses TRBV29-1 and TRBJ2-1; 12 bases map to TRBD2. Germline loops: CDR1 SQVTM, CDR2 ANQGSEA. After removal of 6 bases from V and 5 bases from J, the junction contained 11 bases not matched to a gene. CDR3 length: 16 amino acids. The CDR3: CSVVESSGRANNEQFF. In DNA, the CDR3 is TGCAGCGTCGTTGAATCTAGCGGGAGGGCCAACAATGAGCAGTTCTTC.

The V gene is TRBV28, the J gene TRBJ2-7, with D perhaps TRBD1 (6 bases). Looked up from germline, CDR1 is MDHEN and CDR2 is SYDVKM. This CDR3 has 16 residues. Deletions cut 5 bases from V and 2 bases from J, with 19 bases between. The DNA for the CDR3 is TGTGCCAGCAGTCCCAGGGGCAGGGTAGTCGCCTACGAGCAGTACTTC. Amino acid sequence: CASSPRGRVVAYEQYF.

The chain combines TRBV6-1 with TRBJ1-2, with 7 bases fitting TRBD1. The CDR3 consists of 13 residues. Germline values: CDR1 MNHNS, CDR2 SASEGT. V lost 3 bases to trimming and J lost 7 bases; unmatched junction nucleotides: 5. The CDR3: CASSDQGDGGYTF. The CDR3 DNA sequence: TGTGCCAGCAGTGATCAGGGGGATGGTGGCTACACCTTC.

The J gene is TRBJ2-7, the V gene TRBV7-2, with 9 bases that match TRBD2. Germline CDR1 SGHTA, CDR2 FQGNSA. The CDR3 is 15 residues long. The V and J ends lost 5 bases and 0 bases, in that order; junction bases with no gene match: 5. The CDR3 sequence: CASSTSGWSSYEQYF. CDR3 sequence (DNA): TGTGCCAGCAGCACTAGCGGGTGGAGCTCCTACGAGCAGTACTTC.

The chain carries TRBV19 and TRBJ1-2; 8 positions agree with TRBD1. With 2 bases clipped from V and 1 base from J, the junction kept 12 bases outside the gene matches. Germline CDR1 and CDR2: LNHDA and SQIVND (reference sequence). This CDR3 is built from 18 residues. The CDR3: CASSIRGQGAHRNYGYTF. CDR3 coding DNA: TGTGCCAGTAGTATAAGGGGGCAGGGGGCGCACCGTAACTATGGCTACACCTTC.

This clone was counted between two and nine times. The V and J genes are TRBV30 and TRBJ1-4, with 7 bases lining up with TRBD1. This CDR3 has 14 residues. Germline CDR1 GTSNPN, CDR2 SVGIG (reference sequence). The V and J ends lost 0 bases and 5 bases, in that order; junction bases with no gene match: 3. CDR3 DNA sequence: TGTGCCTGGAGTGTAGGACAGGCGAATGAAAAACTGTTTTTT. Translating it yields CAWSVGQANEKLFF.

The chain links TRBV18 to TRBJ2-1; 9 bases are shared with TRBD1. The trim removed 1 base at V and 8 bases at J, leaving 3 bases unmatched. The CDR3 covers 14 residues. The germline gives CDR1 KGHSH, CDR2 LQKENI. The CDR3 DNA reads TGTGCCAGCTCACCACTTAGGACAGGGGATGAGCAGTTCTTC. This translates into CASSPLRTGDEQFF.

V is TRBV19 and J is TRBJ2-7; 7 nucleotides agree with TRBD2. Trimming cost V 0 bases and J 6 bases; bases outside gene matches: 2. The V gene's germline CDR1 is LNHDA and CDR2 SQIVND (reference sequence). CDR3 length: 13 amino acids. CDR3 coding DNA: TGTGCCAGTAGTATAGATCGGGGGGTCGAGCAGTACTTC. Its translation is CASSIDRGVEQYF.

The rearrangement joins TRBV7-2 to TRBJ2-1; D is uncertain. V lost 6 bases and J lost 0, with 12 bases in between. Germline V gives CDR1 SGHTA, CDR2 FQGNSA. This CDR3 comprises 15 residues. DNA for the CDR3: TGTGCCAGCAGTTCAACTCCGAGCTCCTACAATGAGCAGTTCTTC. It is translated as CASSSTPSSYNEQFF.

The V call is TRBV29-1, the J call TRBJ2-2; tentative D call: TRBD2 (5 bases). The CDR3 loop spans 12 amino acids. CDR1 is SQVTM, CDR2 ANQGSEA, per germline. V was pared by 6 bases and J by 3 bases, with 8 bases between. This CDR3 reads CSVRGYTGELFF. The CDR3 DNA follows: TGCAGCGTCCGGGGATACACCGGGGAGCTGTTTTTT.

This clone was seen only a few times. The J gene is TRBJ1-4, the V gene TRBV6-5; 7 bases fit TRBD1. Unmatched junction bases numbered 2, after V lost 0 bases and J lost 7 bases. Germline CDR1 MNHEY, CDR2 SVGAGI. The CDR3 runs 14 residues. The CDR3 region has the DNA TGTGCCAGCAGTTACTCAGGGGGCGTTGAAAAACTGTTTTTT. It specifies CASSYSGGVEKLFF.

This clone was counted only a few times. The chain couples TRBV28 to TRBJ1-3; D might be TRBD1 (6 bases). V lost 5 bases, J lost 0 bases, and 14 bases lay in between. Germline CDR1 reads MDHEN; CDR2 reads SYDVKM. This CDR3 region has 16 residues. The CDR3 reads CASSGTRSSSGNTIYF. The DNA for the CDR3 is TGTGCCAGCAGTGGGACACGGTCCTCCTCTGGAAACACCATATATTTT.

The chain has TRBV14 and TRBJ2-1, with 9 bases lining up with TRBD1. The junction had 13 bases not matched to a gene; V was cut back by 4 bases and J by 9 bases. Germline CDR1 and CDR2: SGHDN and FVKESK. The CDR3 length is 16 residues. The CDR3 DNA sequence: TGTGCCAGCAGCCCCCCCGGGACAGGGCTGTTGCGTGAGCAGTTCTTC. Protein sequence: CASSPPGTGLLREQFF.

This clone has a handful of counts. The chain combines TRBV27 with TRBJ2-3; TRBD2 aligns across 10 bases. The CDR3 contains 16 residues. CDR1 is MNHEY, CDR2 SMNVEV, per germline (reference sequence). Trimming cost V 6 bases and J 4 bases; bases outside gene matches: 10. CDR3 amino acids: CASRLTTSGIPDTQYF. The CDR3 coding sequence is TGTGCCAGCAGACTTACAACTAGCGGGATCCCAGATACGCAGTATTTT.

V and J are TRBV9 and TRBJ1-2, with D possibly TRBD1 on 5 matching bases. V lost 0 bases, J lost 5 bases, and 14 bases lay in between. The germline CDR1 and CDR2 sequences are SGDLS and YYNGEE. This CDR3 region has 15 residues. The CDR3 nucleotides read TGTGCCAGCAGCGTAGCGGCAGGGTCATCTTATGGCTACACCTTC. Its protein is CASSVAAGSSYGYTF. Looking up the rest from reference TRBV9 and TRBJ1-2 gives the full variable domain: DSGVTQTPKHLITATGQRVTLRCSPRSGDLSVYWYQQSLDQGLQFLIQYYNGEERAKGNILERFSAQQFPDLHSELNLSSLELGDSALYFCASSVAAGSSYGYTFGSGTRLTVV.

The chain joins TRBV5-5 to TRBJ2-1, with 7 bases fitting TRBD1. Germline V CDR1 and CDR2: SGHKS, YYEKEE (reference sequence). The CDR3 runs to 15 residues. With V trimmed by 0 bases and J by 2 bases, 2 bases remained unmatched. The CDR3 loop reads CASSLGQGAYNEQFF. DNA of the CDR3: TGTGCCAGCAGCTTGGGACAGGGTGCCTACAATGAGCAGTTCTTC.

About this clone: This CDR3 is also generated by other DNA sequences in the sample. This chain connects TRBV7-2 to TRBJ2-5; D not resolved. This CDR3 has 15 residues. Germline V lookup: CDR1 SGHTA, CDR2 FQGNSA. V was cut by 1 base and J by 1 base, with 10 bases left in between. CDR3 coding DNA: TGTGCCAGCAGCTTAGTGTTACAGAGCCAAGAGACCCAGTACTTC. Protein sequence: CASSLVLQSQETQYF.

This chain links TRBV28 with TRBJ2-7; D is unclear. Germline V CDR1 and CDR2: MDHEN, SYDVKM. Trimming removed 7 bases from V and 5 bases from J, with 21 bases in between. CDR3 length equals 15 residues. Written as DNA, the CDR3 is TGTGCCAGCACTACCGAGGCCCTACAAGCCCACGAGCAGTACTTC. Protein sequence: CASTTEALQAHEQYF.

The chain joins TRBV7-8 to TRBJ1-3; D is possibly TRBD1 (6 bases). Germline values: CDR1 SGHVS, CDR2 FQNEAQ. The length of the CDR3 is 15 residues. Between the trimmed V and J ends, which lost 3 bases and 1 base, there was a span of 10 bases. CDR3 DNA: TGTGCCAGCAGCTTGGAGCAGGGGTCTGGAAACACCATATATTTT. It is translated as CASSLEQGSGNTIYF.

The genes are TRBV7-6 and TRBJ2-1; TRBD2 matches 14 bases. The CDR3 has 19 residues. Germline V CDR1 and CDR2: SGHVS, FNYEAQ. The J segment lost 3 bases and the V segment lost 1 base, leaving 8 bases of the junction unmatched. CDR3 region: CASSLGGTSGSGYYNEQFF. Written as DNA, the CDR3 is TGTGCCAGCAGCTTAGGAGGGACTAGCGGGAGCGGGTACTACAATGAGCAGTTCTTC.

This chain uses TRBV21-1 with TRBJ2-5; the DNA was not compared with TRBD1, the D call given in the table. The DNA end is more similar to TRBJ2-7, so the J call may be wrong. TRBV21-1 is deemed a pseudogene. The length of the CDR3 is 16 residues. In nucleotides, the CDR3 is TGTGCCAGCAGCTCCCGTGTAGGGGACAGCTCTTTCGAGCAGTACTTC. It specifies CASSSRVGDSSFEQYF.

This CDR3 reads CASSDRVPGELFF. CDR3 coding DNA: TGTGCCAGCAGTGACAGGGTCCCCGGGGAGCTGTTTTTT. The chain combines TRBV6-5 with TRBJ2-2, with 7 bases that match TRBD1. The CDR3 has 13 amino acids. Trimming cost V 5 bases and J 6 bases; bases outside gene matches: 3. Germline V gene sequence: CDR1 MNHEY, CDR2 SVGAGI.

The rearrangement joins TRBV4-2 to TRBJ2-7; 10 positions agree with TRBD1. The CDR3 extends over 18 amino acids. Germline-derived CDR1 and CDR2 are LGHNA and YNFKEQ. V was clipped by 2 bases and J by 2 bases; unmatched bases: 12. CDR3: CASSQYPGQGSTAYEQYF. The CDR3 bases are TGTGCCAGCAGCCAATACCCGGGACAGGGGTCAACTGCCTACGAGCAGTACTTC.